A single sample is the source of the 30 T cell receptor beta chains below, sequenced in a study of Ad26.COV2.S vaccination and SARS-CoV-2 variants. Treatment indicated: approximately 18 received Ad26.COV2.S at low or high dose, single or two shots; about 5 received placebo; per-sample allocation not given. After the first vaccine or placebo injection, samples were drawn on day 63. The assay was immunoSEQ multiplex PCR, and TCRdb's table has in-frame clones only and misses some. This sample has approximately 410,000 clones, with about 90% found just once. This sample comprised peripheral blood, obtained in a trial of Ad26.COV2.S vaccine versus placebo. These TCRs come from a person between 18 and 65 years old who received the Ad26.COV2.S COVID-19 vaccine or a placebo.

CDR3 sequence reads: CASSLARSGEAFF. CDR3 nucleotides: TGTGCCAGCAGCTTAGCACGTTCAGGAGAAGCTTTCTTT. The genes are TRBV7-6 and TRBJ1-1; D gene ambiguous. The CDR3 spans 13 residues. The germline V gene encodes CDR1 SGHVS and CDR2 FNYEAQ. V lost 0 bases and J lost 8, with 10 bases in between. The variable domain in full, with the rest retrieved from reference TRBV7-6 and TRBJ1-1, is GAGVSQSPRYKVTKRGQDVALRCDPISGHVSLYWYRQALGQGPEFLTYFNYEAQQDKSGLPNDRFSAERPEGSISTLTIQRTEQRDSAMYRCASSLARSGEAFFGQGTRLTVV.

V is TRBV30 and J is TRBJ2-3; a weak D match, TRBD2 (6 bases). Germline V gene lookup returns CDR1 GTSNPN and CDR2 SVGIG (reference sequence). This CDR3 region has 13 residues. V was shortened by 0 bases and J by 4 bases, with 8 bases between the two germline ends. The CDR3 sequence: CAWSVRGSDTQYF. In nucleotides, the CDR3 is TGTGCCTGGAGTGTACGGGGGTCAGATACGCAGTATTTT. Complete variable domain (other parts from reference TRBV30 and TRBJ2-3): SQTIHQWPATLVQPVGSPLSLECTVEGTSNPNLYWYRQAAGRGLQLLFYSVGIGQISSEVPQNLSASRPQDRQFILSSKKLLLSDSGFYLCAWSVRGSDTQYFGPGTRLTVL.

This chain links TRBV5-1 with TRBJ1-6, with D perhaps matching TRBD1 (6 bases). V lost 0 bases, J lost 5 bases, and 12 bases lay in between. This CDR3 contains 16 residues. Looked up from germline, CDR1 is SGHRS and CDR2 is YFSETQ. The CDR3 reads CASSLVGGLDNSPLHF. The CDR3 DNA reads as TGCGCCAGCAGCTTGGTGGGGGGCCTGGATAATTCACCCCTCCACTTT.

CDR3 DNA: TGCGCCAGCAGCCAAGAAACTACTAGCGGGCGTCAGACCCAGTACTTC. Translating it yields CASSQETTSGRQTQYF. The chain has TRBV4-3 and TRBJ2-5; 9 nucleotides match TRBD2. Germline V gene lookup returns CDR1 LGHNA and CDR2 YSLEER. This CDR3 region has 16 residues. The V segment lost 0 bases and the J segment 6 bases; nucleotides outside the gene matches: 8.

This clone was picked up one time. The chain couples TRBV7-8 to TRBJ1-1, with a tentative D call TRBD1 (6 bases). The germline CDR1 and CDR2 sequences are SGHVS and FQNEAQ. This CDR3 spans 14 amino acids. Trimming removed 5 bases from V and 5 bases from J, with 15 bases in between. Written as DNA, the CDR3 is TGTGCCAGCAGCGATCGGATCAGGGGTACTGAAGCTTTCTTT. As protein: CASSDRIRGTEAFF.

V gene TRBV19 combines with J gene TRBJ1-2, with D unclear. Germline assignment: CDR1 LNHDA and CDR2 SQIVND (reference sequence). V lost 5 bases and J lost 6, with 16 bases in between. CDR3 length: 14 amino acids. For the CDR3, the DNA is TGTGCCAGTAGTGGACCGGGGTCCCTAGATGGCTACACCTTC. Translating gives CASSGPGSLDGYTF.

The chain carries TRBV7-9 and TRBJ1-4; TRBD1 is a possible D gene (5 bases). V was trimmed by 7 bases and J by 5 bases, leaving 17 bases between them. CDR3 size: 15 residues. Germline CDR1 SEHNR, CDR2 FQNEAQ (reference sequence). The DNA of the CDR3 is TGTGCCAGCACCTATGGTGGGGCAGTCAATGAAAAACTGTTTTTT. It translates to CASTYGGAVNEKLFF. Full variable domain (missing parts from reference TRBV7-9 and TRBJ1-4): DTGVSQNPRHKITKRGQNVTFRCDPISEHNRLYWYRQTLGQGPEFLTYFQNEAQLEKSRLLSDRFSAERPKGSFSTLEIQRTEQGDSAMYLCASTYGGAVNEKLFFGSGTQLSVL.

The rearrangement links TRBV30 to TRBJ2-4; D is perhaps TRBD2 (6 bases). Per the germline V gene, CDR1 is GTSNPN and CDR2 is SVGIG (reference sequence). The V end lost 1 base, the J end lost 8 bases, and 9 bases lay between the germline ends. CDR3 size: 12 residues. CDR3 amino acids: CAWSGGDYIQYF. In nucleotides, the CDR3 is TGTGCCTGGAGTGGCGGGGATTACATTCAGTACTTC.

The chain uses TRBV27 and TRBJ2-7, with D tentatively TRBD1 (5 bases). This CDR3 is built from 16 residues. Germline CDR1 MNHEY, CDR2 SMNVEV (reference sequence). Trimming removed 0 bases at V and 3 bases at J, with 15 bases between. The CDR3 spells CASSLSGASAFYEQYF. The CDR3 coding sequence is TGTGCCAGCAGTTTATCAGGGGCCTCCGCCTTCTACGAGCAGTACTTC.

The rearrangement links TRBV7-8 to TRBJ2-5; 9 bases are shared with TRBD2. CDR1 and CDR2 from the germline V gene are SGHVS and FQNEAQ. Unmatched junction bases numbered 21, after V lost 0 bases and J lost 10 bases. This CDR3 comprises 19 residues. CDR3 region: CASSLAKRGAEPPKSGQYF. Here the CDR3 DNA reads TGTGCCAGCAGCTTAGCAAAGCGGGGGGCGGAACCACCCAAGTCGGGCCAGTACTTC.

The V and J genes are TRBV30 and TRBJ2-7; TRBD1 might be the D (6 bases). Germline V lookup: CDR1 GTSNPN, CDR2 SVGIG (reference sequence). The CDR3 runs to 11 residues. V was cut by 1 base and J by 9 bases, with 10 bases left in between. CDR3 amino acids: CAWSEDRMQYF. The CDR3 DNA reads as TGTGCCTGGAGTGAAGACAGGATGCAGTACTTC.

The V gene is TRBV10-2, the J gene TRBJ2-4; the D gene could be TRBD1 or TRBD2 (6 bases each). Germline CDR1 is WSHSY and CDR2 is SAAADI. Trimming cost V 6 bases and J 0 bases, with 9 bases left between them. This CDR3 has 14 residues. CDR3 region: CASRTGAAKNIQYF. In DNA, the CDR3 is TGCGCCAGCAGGACGGGGGCAGCCAAAAACATTCAGTACTTC.

CDR3 coding DNA: TGTGCCAGCAGCGGAACGGGACAGGGCAGCTATGGCTACACCTTC. Translating it yields CASSGTGQGSYGYTF. The V call is TRBV3-1 (or the pseudogene TRBV3-2), the J call TRBJ1-2, with 9 nucleotides matching TRBD1. The CDR3 loop spans 15 amino acids. Germline V CDR1 and CDR2: LGHDT, YNNKEL (reference sequence). V lost 5 bases, J lost 4 bases, and 8 bases stayed unmatched.

The chain combines TRBV25-1 with TRBJ1-5; D is possibly TRBD1 (5 bases). Trimming pared 3 bases from V and 1 base from J, leaving 7 bases between. This CDR3 contains 14 residues. Germline V gene data show CDR1 as MGHDK and CDR2 as SYGVNS. The chain's CDR3 is CASSEWDSNQPQHF. The CDR3 bases are TGTGCCAGCAGTGAGTGGGACAGCAATCAGCCCCAGCATTTT.

This sequence joins TRBV5-4 and TRBJ1-6, with a weak D call TRBD1 (5 bases). The germline V and J ends were trimmed by 1 base and 6 bases, with 8 bases remaining between them. The CDR3 extends over 14 amino acids. CDR1 SGHNT and CDR2 YYREEE come from the germline V gene (reference sequence). The CDR3 sequence is CASSLLTANSPLHF. CDR3 sequence (DNA): TGTGCCAGCAGCTTGTTGACAGCTAATTCACCCCTCCACTTT.

The genes are TRBV19 and TRBJ2-7, with D possibly being TRBD1 or TRBD2 (7 bases each). V was pared by 7 bases and J by 2 bases, with 15 bases between. This CDR3 contains 14 residues. Per germline, CDR1 LNHDA and CDR2 SQIVND (reference sequence). CDR3 in amino acids: CASKRDRQAYEQYF. The CDR3 DNA reads TGTGCCAGTAAGCGGGACAGACAAGCCTACGAGCAGTACTTC. The entire variable domain, with the rest obtained from reference TRBV19 and TRBJ2-7, is as follows: DGGITQSPKYLFRKEGQNVTLSCEQNLNHDAMYWYRQDPGQGLRLIYYSQIVNDFQKGDIAEGYSVSREKKESFPLTVTSAQKNPTAFYLCASKRDRQAYEQYFGPGTRLTVT.

This chain uses TRBV28 with TRBJ2-3; no reliable D call. Germline loops: CDR1 MDHEN, CDR2 SYDVKM. The V and J ends lost 3 bases and 7 bases respectively, with 11 bases between them. The CDR3 covers 13 residues. CDR3 loop: CASSFRGFHTQYF. CDR3 DNA sequence: TGTGCCAGCAGTTTTAGAGGATTCCATACGCAGTATTTT.

This clone was recorded once. The chain uses TRBV4-3 and TRBJ1-3; 9 nucleotides line up with TRBD1. This CDR3 region has 17 residues. CDR1 and CDR2 from the germline V gene are LGHNA and YSLEER. The ends lost 4 bases at V and 0 bases at J; junction bases unmatched: 7. The CDR3 region is CASSPSTGGASGNTIYF. The DNA of the CDR3 is TGCGCCAGCAGCCCCTCGACAGGGGGGGCCTCTGGAAACACCATATATTTT.

The sample holds one count of this clone. This chain joins TRBV11-2 and TRBJ2-7; no reliable D call. The CDR3 runs to 16 residues. The germline V gene has CDR1 SGHAT and CDR2 FQNNGV. V gave up 0 bases and J gave up 5 bases, with 17 bases separating them. CDR3 residues: CASSLDNRFAWDEQYF. The CDR3 nucleotides read TGTGCCAGCAGCTTAGATAATCGTTTCGCTTGGGACGAGCAGTACTTC.

The chain is built from TRBV29-1 and TRBJ2-1, with D uncertain. This CDR3 has 9 residues. V was clipped by 3 bases and J by 8 bases, with 2 bases between them. Per the germline V gene, CDR1 is SQVTM and CDR2 is ANQGSEA. This CDR3 is CSVDYEQFF. In DNA, the CDR3 is TGCAGCGTTGACTATGAGCAGTTCTTC.

This clone was picked up one time. V gene TRBV9 combines with J gene TRBJ2-1; 8 bases map to TRBD2. The length of the CDR3 is 16 residues. Germline assignment: CDR1 SGDLS and CDR2 YYNGEE. V shed 2 bases, J shed 7 bases, and the junction held 11 bases outside the gene matches. The DNA for the CDR3 is TGTGCCAGCAGCGTTCTTTCGGCGGGGGGCCTGAATGAGCAGTTCTTC. It codes for CASSVLSAGGLNEQFF.

The rearrangement uses TRBV18 and TRBJ1-5, with unresolved D. The CDR3 runs 14 residues. The V and J ends lost 2 bases and 3 bases respectively, with 8 bases between them. Germline lookup yields CDR1 KGHSH and CDR2 LQKENI. CDR3 nucleotides: TGTGCCAGCTCACCAGGGCAGTACAATCAGCCCCAGCATTTT. It codes for CASSPGQYNQPQHF.

The chain combines TRBV7-9 with TRBJ2-3; D may correspond to TRBD1 or TRBD2 (5 bases each). Looked up from germline, CDR1 is SEHNR and CDR2 is FQNEAQ (reference sequence). This CDR3 has 16 residues. Trimming stripped 5 bases from V and 6 bases from J, with 21 bases between. The CDR3 loop is CASSPVFGTSEDTQYF. In nucleotides, the CDR3 is TGTGCCAGCAGCCCCGTCTTTGGGACCAGCGAGGATACGCAGTATTTT.

This chain uses TRBV18 with TRBJ2-5; 7 bases are a match to TRBD2. Germline CDR1 KGHSH, CDR2 LQKENI. The CDR3 is 19 residues long. The trim removed 0 bases at V and 2 bases at J, leaving 15 bases unmatched. CDR3 in DNA: TGTGCCAGCTCACCACCGGCTTGGCGGGGGAACCTAGAACAAGAGACCCAGTACTTC. This codes for CASSPPAWRGNLEQETQYF.

The chain links TRBV6-5 to TRBJ2-5, with D maybe TRBD1 (6 bases). The CDR3 runs 15 residues. The germline V and J ends were trimmed by 9 bases and 0 bases, with 17 bases remaining between them. Per the germline V gene, CDR1 is MNHEY and CDR2 is SVGAGI. This chain's CDR3 is CASGWDTMYQETQYF. The DNA for the CDR3 is TGTGCCAGTGGATGGGACACTATGTACCAAGAGACCCAGTACTTC.

V gene TRBV9 combines with J gene TRBJ2-3, with D possibly being TRBD2 (7 bases). The CDR3 covers 17 residues. Per the germline V gene, CDR1 is SGDLS and CDR2 is YYNGEE. V lost 0 bases, J lost 1 base, and 15 bases lay in between. CDR3 coding DNA: TGTGCCAGCAGCGTAGCCCCCCGGGGGGCGGGCACAGATACGCAGTATTTT. Translating gives CASSVAPRGAGTDTQYF.

This rearrangement joins TRBV5-1 to TRBJ1-4, with TRBD1 matching over 8 bases. Germline V gene sequence: CDR1 SGHRS, CDR2 YFSETQ. J was trimmed by 10 bases and V by 2 bases; bases with no gene match: 1. The CDR3 contains 12 residues. In nucleotides, the CDR3 is TGCGCCAGCAGCTTACAGGGGGGAAAACTGTTTTTT. The encoded protein is CASSLQGGKLFF.

For the CDR3, the DNA is TGCAGTGCTAGTTCAGGGCCCAATGAAAAACTGTTTTTT. It codes for CSASSGPNEKLFF. The V gene is TRBV20-1, the J gene TRBJ1-4; TRBD1 might be the D (5 bases). V dropped 3 bases and J dropped 5 bases, with 10 bases sitting between them. The CDR3 consists of 13 residues. Per the germline V gene, CDR1 is DFQATT and CDR2 is SNEGSKA (reference sequence).

CDR3: CASLVPGREIHYGYTF. The DNA of the CDR3 is TGTGCCAGTCTTGTTCCCGGGAGGGAGATACACTATGGCTACACCTTC. The J gene is TRBJ1-2, the V gene TRBV5-6; D gene unclear. This CDR3 has 16 amino acids. Per the germline V gene, CDR1 is SGHDT and CDR2 is YYEEEE. Trimming cost V 8 bases and J 3 bases, with 23 bases left between them.

The chain has TRBV15 and TRBJ2-7; 12 positions agree with TRBD2. The CDR3 spans 14 residues. The ends lost 11 bases at V and 4 bases at J; junction bases unmatched: 9. CDR1 is LNHNV and CDR2 is YYDKDF in the germline V gene (reference sequence). The CDR3 region is CAPKNGLAGYEQYF. For the CDR3, the DNA is TGTGCCCCAAAAAACGGACTAGCGGGGTACGAGCAGTACTTC.